Each of the 8 T cell receptor beta chains below was sequenced from the same sample in a study of OX40 agonist ivuxolimab in advanced cancers. Clones were read by immunoSEQ multiplex PCR, and TCRdb kept only the in-frame ones, dropping some. The table includes about 61,000 clones, around 87% detected once. Sequenced material: CD4+ or CD8+ T cells sorted from blood, taken in a trial of the OX40 agonist ivuxolimab. The receptors originated from an adult with an advanced solid tumor such as melanoma, head and neck, liver or kidney cancer.

This chain connects TRBV7-9 to TRBJ1-2; D is undetermined. This CDR3 region has 13 residues. Germline V gene sequence: CDR1 SEHNR, CDR2 FQNEAQ (reference sequence). V lost 3 bases, J lost 8 bases, and 13 bases lay in between. This CDR3 reads CASSLERSDGYTF. The CDR3, as DNA: TGTGCCAGCAGCTTGGAGAGGTCGGACGGCTACACCTTC.

The rearrangement links TRBV18 to TRBJ1-1; possibly TRBD1 for D (6 bases). V was pared by 2 bases and J by 0 bases, with 10 bases between. The CDR3 is 15 residues long. In germline, CDR1 is KGHSH, CDR2 LQKENI. Here the CDR3 DNA reads TGTGCCAGCTCACCAGGCAGGGGCCTGAACACTGAAGCTTTCTTT. This encodes CASSPGRGLNTEAFF.

The gene calls are TRBV7-9 and TRBJ1-3; perhaps TRBD1 as D (5 bases). This CDR3 region has 15 residues. V was trimmed by 5 bases and J by 0 bases, leaving 11 bases between them. Germline CDR1 reads SEHNR; CDR2 reads FQNEAQ (reference sequence). In DNA, the CDR3 is TGTGCCAGCAGCGTCGGGACTGACTCTGGAAACACCATATATTTT. This codes for CASSVGTDSGNTIYF.

This clone came up a few times. J is TRBJ2-3 and V is TRBV2, with a possible D match to TRBD1 (6 bases). Germline-derived CDR1 and CDR2 are SNHLY and FYNNEI. This CDR3 comprises 16 residues. Trimming took off 1 base at V and 9 bases at J, with 20 bases between the two ends. CDR3 sequence reads: CASSEVPGTLFDTQYF. In DNA, the CDR3 is TGTGCCAGCAGTGAAGTGCCCGGGACACTGTTTGACACGCAGTATTTT.

The V and J genes are TRBV5-1 and TRBJ1-6; D is unclear. V was pared by 0 bases and J by 8 bases, with 12 bases between. Per the germline V gene, CDR1 is SGHRS and CDR2 is YFSETQ. The CDR3 is 15 amino acids. DNA for the CDR3: TGCGCCAGCAGCTTGGAGGGCAGGAGATATTCACCCCTCCACTTT. Residues: CASSLEGRRYSPLHF. The whole variable domain, filled in from reference TRBV5-1 and TRBJ1-6, reads KAGVTQTPRYLIKTRGQQVTLSCSPISGHRSVSWYQQTPGQGLQFLFEYFSETQRNKGNFPGRFSGRQFSNSRSEMNVSTLELGDSALYLCASSLEGRRYSPLHFGNGTRLTVT.

This chain uses TRBV7-4 with TRBJ2-7, with D perhaps TRBD1 (5 bases). This CDR3 comprises 15 residues. Deletions cut 5 bases from V and 5 bases from J, with 19 bases between. The germline gives CDR1 SGHVT, CDR2 SQSDAQ. The CDR3 spells CASSPHDRYINEQYF. The CDR3 DNA follows: TGTGCCAGCAGCCCCCACGACAGATACATAAACGAGCAGTACTTC. Complete variable domain (other parts from reference TRBV7-4 and TRBJ2-7): GAGVSQSPRYKVAKRGRDVALRCDSISGHVTLYWYRQTLGQGSEVLTYSQSDAQRDKSGRPSGRFSAERPERSVSTLKIQRTEQGDSAVYLCASSPHDRYINEQYFGPGTRLTVT.

This clone was recorded once. This chain connects TRBV5-1 to TRBJ1-1, with 7 positions matching TRBD1. J gave up 0 bases and V 1 base, and 6 bases lay outside the gene matches. The CDR3 is made up of 16 amino acids. Germline assignment: CDR1 SGHRS and CDR2 YFSETQ. DNA for the CDR3: TGCGCCAGCAGCTTGTACAGGGGCAACATGAACACTGAAGCTTTCTTT. It yields the protein CASSLYRGNMNTEAFF.

This clone has a single count. The V call is TRBV7-6, the J call TRBJ1-2; the D gene is possibly TRBD1 (5 bases). Germline-derived CDR1 and CDR2 are SGHVS and FNYEAQ. Between the trimmed V and J ends, which lost 1 base and 8 bases, there was a span of 11 bases. The CDR3 covers 13 residues. The CDR3 protein is CASSLVGLGGYTF. The CDR3 DNA is TGTGCCAGCAGCTTAGTGGGGCTAGGAGGCTACACCTTC.